Reported below is one TCR beta chain. Its antigen is not yet known. No qualities accompany the bases; no much larger clone lies one base away. The CDR3 goes from the cysteine to the phenylalanine over 13 residues. The kept DNA is CDR3 alone, 39 bases in frame from the first base. V loses 6 bases at its end and J loses 6 bases; junction bases beyond the gene matches: 7. CDR1 and CDR2 were assigned from the germline V gene as MDHEN and SYDVKM. What this sample's treatment or condition label stands for: roughly 19 received Ad26.COV2.S at low or high dose, single or two shots; several received placebo; per-sample allocation not given. For vaccine and placebo recipients, the sequenced repertoires came from samples collected on day 63 after the first injection. Cohort 1b enrolled 25 adults aged 18-55 years at a single site in Boston, USA, between 29 July and 7 August 2020. Ad26.COV2.S consisted of a replication-incompetent adenovirus type 26 vector by which a prefusion-stabilized SARS-CoV-2 spike protein from the original Wuhan strain was expressed.

These data originate in a study of Ad26.COV2.S vaccination and SARS-CoV-2 variants (dated by TCRdb to the early 2020s). In the study overall: Donors in the vaccine arm were drawn from COV1001, a phase I-IIa trial of Ad26.COV2.S in healthy adults that was multicentre, randomized, double-blind and placebo-controlled. A total of around 32 samples were included in the TCR-sequenced set, comprising roughly 19 Ad26.COV2.S vaccine recipients, 5 placebo recipients and 8 SARS-CoV-2 convalescent individuals. Trial participants were randomized into five groups of five: low-dose or high-dose Ad26.COV2.S given once or twice, or placebo on both occasions. Investigators did not know the trial group allocation while performing experiments and assessing outcomes. Ad26.COV2.S was given intramuscularly at 5x10^10 or 1x10^11 viral particles, as a single shot or as two shots 56 days apart. Sequencing of the TCRbeta repertoire served to evaluate the specificity and breadth of SARS-CoV-2-reactive T cell receptors following Ad26.COV2.S vaccination. Study-wide conclusions, independent of this receptor: The study was not powered to compare responses between vaccine doses or regimens. According to the authors, total T cell responses may have been underestimated by the TCR breadth and depth analyses. Non-spike TCR breadth was comparable between vaccine and placebo recipients, consistent with the vaccine containing only spike. Higher spike-specific TCR breadth was observed in Ad26.COV2.S recipients than in placebo recipients (P = 0.0014). Substantial breadth of spike-specific CD8+ and CD4+ T cell responses was reported after vaccination.

The immunoSEQ Assay was used to sequence TCRbeta CDR3 regions. After extraction, genomic DNA underwent amplification by bias-controlled multiplex PCR, followed by high-throughput sequencing. The paper's processing steps were these. Collapsing and filtering of sequences were performed to quantify the absolute abundance of each unique TCRbeta CDR3 region. T cell fraction was estimated by normalization of TCRbeta template counts to usable DNA, with usable DNA being measured through amplification of reference genes present in all nucleated cells. Repertoire TCRs were annotated as SARS-CoV-2-specific by exact matching of V gene, CDR3 amino acid sequence and J gene to a known reactive TCR set. The reference SARS-CoV-2 TCR set came from MIRA and was filtered for enrichment in COVID-19-positive ImmuneCODE repertoires, removing public or cross-reactive TCRs. Using the MIRA antigens, annotated TCRs were further analysed by specific ORF or by position within an ORF. Depth was the summed frequency of annotated unique rearrangements, while breadth was defined as annotated unique rearrangements over total unique productive rearrangements. Two-sided Wilcoxon rank-sum tests were used to compare TCR breadth between groups. Imported from immuneACCESS, the table was reduced by TCRdb to in-frame sequences with V and J called. These copies leave out some clones; in studies compared against another copy, an unresolved V gene accounts for under half, and the cause of the remainder is not known. The V and J calls and clone size come from that table; D and trimming were worked out from the DNA. The sample yields some 340,000 clones; 85% to 90% were counted once. The ten most abundant clones make up 1.9% of the sample.

Sample: peripheral blood, taken in a trial of Ad26.COV2.S vaccine versus placebo. This clonotype originated in a person aged 18 to 59 who received the Ad26.COV2.S COVID-19 vaccine or a placebo. The V and J genes are TRBV28 and TRBJ1-1; a stretch of 7 junction bases matches TRBD1. The DNA sequence reads TGTGCCAGCAGAAGCCCGGACAGGCCTGAAGCTTTCTTT. Its protein is CASRSPDRPEAFF.